This TCR beta chain emerged from a study of T cells in Graves' hyperthyroidism and ophthalmopathy. Findings of the study overall: Appearing also in blood were most of the thyroid clonotypes expanded above 0.001.

As for this clonotype: The target antigen is unknown.

Amplification targeted TCR beta CDR3 regions from RNA transcripts. The HTBI primer set drove a first-round RT-PCR of the TCR CDR3. Each CDR3 protein gets one entry after TCRdb re-called the multiplex PCR reads with MiXCR. The table includes hundreds of thousands of distinct CDR3 sequences, about 19% detected once. V lost 6 bases to trimming and J lost 4 bases, with 15 bases between them. This CDR3 is built from 14 residues. Germline V gives CDR1 MNHEY, CDR2 SVGEGT. The sequence was collected from a woman in her 50s with Graves' hyperthyroidism that later progressed to Graves' ophthalmopathy. Sequencing was done on a sample of blood. The chain recombines TRBV6-2 or TRBV6-3 with TRBJ1-2; no definite D call. The CDR3 DNA reads TGTGCCAGCAGAGACTTTGCGTTCACCTATGGCTACACCTTC. Encoded protein: CASRDFAFTYGYTF.